These 13 T cell receptor beta chains originate from one sample sequenced in a study of OX40 agonist ivuxolimab in advanced cancers. Clones were read by immunoSEQ multiplex PCR, and TCRdb kept only the in-frame ones, dropping some. The sample consists of approximately 60,000 clones, about 93% of them appearing once. The sample here was CD4+ or CD8+ T cells sorted from blood, taken in a trial of the OX40 agonist ivuxolimab. These receptors came from an adult with an advanced solid tumor such as melanoma, head and neck, liver or kidney cancer.

This chain connects TRBV5-6 to TRBJ2-2; weak D call: TRBD2 (5 bases). Looked up from germline, CDR1 is SGHDT and CDR2 is YYEEEE. V shed 5 bases and J shed 3 bases, with 11 bases lying between them. The CDR3 length is 14 residues. CDR3: CASSGGPDTGELFF. The DNA for the CDR3 is TGTGCCAGCAGTGGCGGGCCCGACACCGGGGAGCTGTTTTTT. The whole variable domain, filled in from reference TRBV5-6 and TRBJ2-2, reads DAGVTQSPTHLIKTRGQQVTLRCSPKSGHDTVSWYQQALGQGPQFIFQYYEEEERQRGNFPDRFSGHQFPNYSSELNVNALLLGDSALYLCASSGGPDTGELFFGEGSRLTVL.

This clone turned up a few times. The chain uses TRBV11-2 and TRBJ2-5; no reliable D call. Per germline, CDR1 SGHAT and CDR2 FQNNGV. Trimming took 8 bases from V and 4 from J, leaving 8 bases between them. This CDR3 has 11 amino acids. The CDR3 bases are TGTGCCAGCTGGGGTGGAGAGACCCAGTACTTC. Its translation is CASWGGETQYF.

This chain connects TRBV30 to TRBJ1-5; TRBD1 aligns across 9 bases. V lost 5 bases and J lost 7; bases outside the gene matches: 9. Germline V gives CDR1 GTSNPN, CDR2 SVGIG (reference sequence). The CDR3 runs 14 residues. The CDR3 bases are TGTGCCTGGGAGGGGGGGACAGGGAACCAGCCCCAGCATTTT. Its translation: CAWEGGTGNQPQHF. Full variable domain (rest looked up from reference TRBV30 and TRBJ1-5): SQTIHQWPATLVQPVGSPLSLECTVEGTSNPNLYWYRQAAGRGLQLLFYSVGIGQISSEVPQNLSASRPQDRQFILSSKKLLLSDSGFYLCAWEGGTGNQPQHFGDGTRLSIL.

This rearrangement joins TRBV6-6 to TRBJ1-1, with 9 bases matching TRBD1. J gave up 5 bases and V 2 bases, and 3 bases lay outside the gene matches. Germline V gene lookup returns CDR1 MNHNY and CDR2 SVGAGI (reference sequence). CDR3 length: 14 residues. The CDR3 loop reads CASSYDRGLTEAFF. The CDR3, as DNA: TGTGCCAGCAGTTACGACAGGGGGTTGACTGAAGCTTTCTTT.

The chain employs TRBV28 and TRBJ2-3; 7 nucleotides align to TRBD2. CDR1 MDHEN and CDR2 SYDVKM come from the germline V gene. V gave up 3 bases and J gave up 2 bases; unmatched junction bases: 11. There are 17 residues in the CDR3. CDR3 sequence reads: CASSFQIRDYYTDTQYF. CDR3 nucleotide sequence: TGTGCCAGCAGTTTCCAAATCCGGGACTATTACACAGATACGCAGTATTTT.

V and J are TRBV30 and TRBJ2-3; D gene unclear. V was clipped by 6 bases and J by 4 bases, with 11 bases between them. Germline values: CDR1 GTSNPN, CDR2 SVGIG (reference sequence). The CDR3 consists of 12 residues. CDR3 region: CACQPRADTQYF. The DNA of the CDR3 is TGTGCCTGCCAACCGAGAGCAGATACGCAGTATTTT.

This sequence joins TRBV4-3 and TRBJ1-3; 8 nucleotides line up with TRBD1. The germline V gene has CDR1 LGHNA and CDR2 YSLEER. The CDR3 consists of 16 residues. V gave up 4 bases and J gave up 0 bases; unmatched junction bases: 5. CDR3 in amino acids: CASSLRTGSSGNTIYF. In nucleotides, the CDR3 is TGCGCCAGCAGCCTTAGGACAGGGAGCTCTGGAAACACCATATATTTT.

The rearrangement uses TRBV5-4 and TRBJ1-2; D remains unclear. The germline V gene has CDR1 SGHNT and CDR2 YYREEE (reference sequence). The V gene lost 0 bases and the J gene lost 6 bases, with 9 bases spanning the gap. This CDR3 region has 13 residues. The CDR3 region is CASSLEGPNGYTF. CDR3 DNA sequence: TGTGCCAGCAGCTTGGAGGGCCCCAATGGCTACACCTTC.

In its sample, this clone was seen once. The chain recombines TRBV27 with TRBJ2-7, with TRBD2 as a possible D gene (5 bases). The germline V gene encodes CDR1 MNHEY and CDR2 SMNVEV (reference sequence). V dropped 7 bases and J dropped 0 bases, with 13 bases sitting between them. This CDR3 region has 14 residues. The CDR3 coding sequence is TGTGCCAGCATGGACCCAGCGGCCTCCTACGAGCAGTACTTC. It yields the protein CASMDPAASYEQYF.

The chain carries TRBV13 and TRBJ2-5; D remains ambiguous. This CDR3 region has 14 residues. Germline V gene sequence: CDR1 PRHDT, CDR2 FYEKMQ (reference sequence). With 5 bases removed from V and 2 bases from J, the gap between germline ends came to 12 bases. CDR3 amino acids: CASSPSRLQETQYF. In DNA form, the CDR3 reads TGTGCCAGCAGCCCCAGCAGGCTTCAAGAGACCCAGTACTTC. The full variable domain, its missing parts supplied by reference TRBV13 and TRBJ2-5, is AAGVIQSPRHLIKEKRETATLKCYPIPRHDTVYWYQQGPGQDPQFLISFYEKMQSDKGSIPDRFSAQQFSDYHSELNMSSLELGDSALYFCASSPSRLQETQYFGPGTRLLVL.

V gene TRBV7-9 combines with J gene TRBJ1-2; TRBD1 might be the D (6 bases). CDR1 SEHNR and CDR2 FQNEAQ come from the germline V gene (reference sequence). This CDR3 is built from 11 residues. The germline V and J ends were trimmed by 5 bases and 10 bases, with 11 bases remaining between them. Written as DNA, the CDR3 is TGTGCCAGCAGCCTGGACAGAGACTACACCTTC. Translated, it gives CASSLDRDYTF. Supplemented by reference TRBV7-9 and TRBJ1-2, the full variable domain reads DTGVSQNPRHKITKRGQNVTFRCDPISEHNRLYWYRQTLGQGPEFLTYFQNEAQLEKSRLLSDRFSAERPKGSFSTLEIQRTEQGDSAMYLCASSLDRDYTFGSGTRLTVV.

This clone appeared a single time. The J gene is TRBJ1-2, the V gene TRBV27; no firm D call. Germline V lookup: CDR1 MNHEY, CDR2 SMNVEV (reference sequence). The CDR3 loop spans 15 amino acids. Trimming removed 0 bases at V and 5 bases at J, with 13 bases between. CDR3 bases: TGTGCCAGCAGTTTATCGTCCGGGCCAGCGTATGGCTACACCTTC. The encoded protein is CASSLSSGPAYGYTF.

V is TRBV9 and J is TRBJ2-1; D not resolved. There are 12 residues in the CDR3. Trimming took off 3 bases at V and 5 bases at J, with 6 bases between the two ends. The germline CDR1 and CDR2 sequences are SGDLS and YYNGEE. DNA of the CDR3: TGTGCCAGCAGCGGAGATGACAATGAGCAGTTCTTC. It codes for CASSGDDNEQFF. Combining the CDR3 with reference TRBV9 and TRBJ2-1 gives the whole variable domain DSGVTQTPKHLITATGQRVTLRCSPRSGDLSVYWYQQSLDQGLQFLIQYYNGEERAKGNILERFSAQQFPDLHSELNLSSLELGDSALYFCASSGDDNEQFFGPGTRLTVL.